These 25 T cell receptor beta chains came from one sample sequenced in a study of siplizumab effects on memory and regulatory T cells. Using immunoSEQ multiplex PCR, the repertoire was profiled, and TCRdb retains in-frame clones only, with some absent. The table shows roughly 100,000 clones, with approximately 94% occurring only once. The source material was CD8+ T cells sorted from blood. These receptor sequences come from a human donor in good health.

The chain uses TRBV6-6 and TRBJ2-7; TRBD1 matches at 8 bases. The CDR3 runs 15 residues. V dropped 0 bases and J dropped 2; count of bases not matched to a gene: 3. Germline V CDR1 and CDR2: MNHNY, SVGAGI (reference sequence). This CDR3 reads CASSYSDRGAYEQYF. Here the CDR3 DNA reads TGTGCCAGCAGTTACTCAGACAGGGGAGCCTACGAGCAGTACTTC.

The chain uses TRBV5-1 and TRBJ2-1; the D gene is possibly TRBD1 (5 bases). V lost 4 bases, J lost 2 bases, and 10 bases lay in between. The germline CDR1 and CDR2 sequences are SGHRS and YFSETQ. This CDR3 comprises 14 residues. CDR3 in amino acids: CASSDDSPYNEQFF. The CDR3 region has the DNA TGCGCCAGCAGCGACGACAGTCCCTACAATGAGCAGTTCTTC.

The chain uses TRBV7-3 and TRBJ2-3, with 8 bases lining up with TRBD1. The V gene end was trimmed by 5 bases and the J gene end by 0 bases; junction bases not matched to a gene: 4. CDR3 length equals 15 residues. Germline V CDR1 and CDR2: SGHTA, FQGTGA. The CDR3 DNA reads as TGTGCCAGCAGCCCCGGACAGGGTAGCACAGATACGCAGTATTTT. Translating it yields CASSPGQGSTDTQYF.

This clone turned up a few times. The chain combines TRBV5-4 with TRBJ1-1, with D hard to call. The CDR3 length is 13 residues. The germline V gene encodes CDR1 SGHNT and CDR2 YYREEE (reference sequence). Deletions cut 4 bases from V and 1 base from J, with 8 bases between. The CDR3 sequence: CASSTTSNTEAFF. The CDR3 nucleotides read TGTGCCAGCAGCACGACTTCGAACACTGAAGCTTTCTTT.

The chain recombines TRBV7-6 with TRBJ2-3; 10 positions agree with TRBD2. The CDR3 consists of 16 residues. V was clipped by 5 bases and J by 4 bases; unmatched bases: 9. Looked up from germline, CDR1 is SGHVS and CDR2 is FNYEAQ. CDR3 sequence: CASSQPSGRIADTQYF. The CDR3 nucleotides read TGTGCCAGCAGCCAACCTAGCGGGAGAATCGCAGATACGCAGTATTTT.

V is TRBV19 and J is TRBJ2-7, with a possible D match to TRBD1 (6 bases). The length of the CDR3 is 15 residues. Germline loops: CDR1 LNHDA, CDR2 SQIVND (reference sequence). V was cut by 8 bases and J by 3 bases, with 20 bases left in between. In nucleotides, the CDR3 is TGTGCCAGTTCCGCTCCCGGGACACCTGACTACGAGCAGTACTTC. Translation gives CASSAPGTPDYEQYF.

With regard to this clone: Sequence at one end of the junction differs from germline and may be a read error. The chain is built from TRBV7-7 and TRBJ2-1; 13 positions match TRBD2. The CDR3 contains 15 residues. The germline gives CDR1 SSHAT, CDR2 FNYEAQ (reference sequence). The CDR3 coding sequence is TGTGCTAGCAGCCTCACTAGCGGGAGGGCCCATGAGCAGTTCTTC. Its protein is CASSLTSGRAHEQFF.

The chain is built from TRBV15 and TRBJ1-3; D is unclear. V was pared by 0 bases and J by 4 bases, with 10 bases between. The CDR3 runs 15 residues. The germline V gene encodes CDR1 LNHNV and CDR2 YYDKDF (reference sequence). In DNA, the CDR3 is TGTGCCACCAGCAGAGATCTTGGCAGGGGAAACACCATATATTTT. Translating it yields CATSRDLGRGNTIYF.

The chain links TRBV5-1 to TRBJ1-1; D is unclear. The CDR3 sequence is 15 residues long. In germline, CDR1 is SGHRS, CDR2 YFSETQ. V lost 4 bases to trimming and J lost 0 bases, with 13 bases between them. The CDR3: CASSPGGEVNTEAFF. As DNA, the CDR3 is TGCGCCAGCAGCCCCGGTGGAGAAGTGAACACTGAAGCTTTCTTT.

The rearrangement joins TRBV7-9 to TRBJ2-1, with TRBD2 matching 11 bases. V shed 2 bases, J shed 7 bases, and the junction held 4 bases outside the gene matches. The length of the CDR3 is 15 residues. The germline gives CDR1 SEHNR, CDR2 FQNEAQ (reference sequence). This chain's CDR3 is CASSLLLAGVNEQFF. In DNA form, the CDR3 reads TGTGCCAGCAGCTTATTACTAGCGGGAGTGAATGAGCAGTTCTTC. Based on the CDR3 plus reference TRBV7-9 and TRBJ2-1, the full variable domain is DTGVSQNPRHKITKRGQNVTFRCDPISEHNRLYWYRQTLGQGPEFLTYFQNEAQLEKSRLLSDRFSAERPKGSFSTLEIQRTEQGDSAMYLCASSLLLAGVNEQFFGPGTRLTVL.

Notes on this clone: The sample carries other DNA sequences with the same CDR3. The rearrangement links TRBV7-9 to TRBJ2-7; no clear D. The CDR3 has 13 residues. Germline V gives CDR1 SEHNR, CDR2 FQNEAQ (reference sequence). V was pared by 3 bases and J by 1 base, with 7 bases between. The CDR3 region has the DNA TGTGCCAGCAGCTTGGGGAATTCCTACGAGCAGTACTTC. Translating it yields CASSLGNSYEQYF.

The chain couples TRBV2 to TRBJ2-1; no clear D gene. There are 14 residues in the CDR3. V shed 6 bases and J shed 0 bases, with 9 bases lying between them. The V gene's germline CDR1 is SNHLY and CDR2 FYNNEI. The CDR3 DNA reads as TGTGCCAGCAGCGAGCAGGCCTCCTACAATGAGCAGTTCTTC. Translated, it gives CASSEQASYNEQFF.

The J gene is TRBJ1-1, the V gene TRBV19; TRBD1 is a possible D gene (5 bases). Trimming removed 0 bases at V and 7 bases at J, with 12 bases between. Looked up from germline, CDR1 is LNHDA and CDR2 is SQIVND (reference sequence). This CDR3 spans 14 amino acids. CDR3 coding DNA: TGTGCCAGTAGTATAGAAGTCAGGGTCGTTGAAGCTTTCTTT. Protein: CASSIEVRVVEAFF.

This clone was seen once. V usage is TRBV9 and J usage is TRBJ2-5, with D possibly being TRBD2 (6 bases). The CDR3 contains 13 residues. Trimming took 3 bases from V and 10 from J, leaving 16 bases between them. The germline CDR1 and CDR2 sequences are SGDLS and YYNGEE. CDR3 sequence reads: CASSDSRGEGQYF. CDR3 nucleotide sequence: TGTGCCAGCAGCGATTCGCGGGGCGAGGGCCAGTACTTC.

Written as DNA, the CDR3 is TGTGCCAGCAGCTTAAGTTGGGAGCAGTACTTC. The encoded protein is CASSLSWEQYF. The rearrangement uses TRBV11-2 and TRBJ2-7; no definite D call. V dropped 2 bases and J dropped 7 bases, with 6 bases sitting between them. Germline CDR1 and CDR2: SGHAT and FQNNGV. The CDR3 runs to 11 residues.

V usage is TRBV30 and J usage is TRBJ2-7; no firm D call. V lost 1 base to trimming and J lost 5 bases, with 9 bases between them. CDR3 size: 12 residues. Germline CDR1 GTSNPN, CDR2 SVGIG (reference sequence). CDR3 nucleotides: TGTGCCTGGAGTGCCGCGCACCACGAGCAGTACTTC. It translates to CAWSAAHHEQYF.

V gene TRBV6-5 combines with J gene TRBJ2-3, with a possible D match to TRBD2 (5 bases). V lost 5 bases and J lost 7, with 10 bases in between. This CDR3 has 12 residues. Germline loops: CDR1 MNHEY, CDR2 SVGAGI. The CDR3: CASSAGGHTQYF. Written as DNA, the CDR3 is TGTGCCAGCAGTGCCGGAGGTCATACGCAGTATTTT.

This clone occurred a few times. CDR3 sequence reads: CASSPASDGIRGYTF. CDR3 DNA: TGTGCCAGCAGCCCGGCCTCGGACGGTATACGTGGCTACACCTTC. The V gene is TRBV27, the J gene TRBJ1-2; D ambiguous. With 6 bases removed from V and 7 bases from J, the gap between germline ends came to 21 bases. The CDR3 runs to 15 residues. Germline loops: CDR1 MNHEY, CDR2 SMNVEV (reference sequence).

The rearrangement uses TRBV6-5 and TRBJ1-1, with D possibly being TRBD1 (5 bases). Looked up from germline, CDR1 is MNHEY and CDR2 is SVGAGI. V lost 5 bases and J lost 3, with 10 bases in between. This CDR3 is built from 13 residues. Written as DNA, the CDR3 is TGTGCCAGCAGTCGGGGACCGGACACTGAAGCTTTCTTT. It codes for CASSRGPDTEAFF.

The rearrangement uses TRBV30 and TRBJ1-5; D remains ambiguous. This CDR3 has 16 amino acids. CDR1 is GTSNPN and CDR2 is SVGIG in the germline V gene (reference sequence). V shed 2 bases and J shed 1 base, with 15 bases lying between them. The chain's CDR3 is CAWSPLESESNQPQHF. The DNA for the CDR3 is TGTGCCTGGAGTCCCCTGGAATCAGAGAGCAATCAGCCCCAGCATTTT.

This chain connects TRBV7-3 to TRBJ1-1; D remains unclear. Per germline, CDR1 SGHTA and CDR2 FQGTGA. V lost 2 bases and J 1 base, leaving 5 bases between the germline ends. There are 13 residues in the CDR3. This chain's CDR3 is CASSLLENTEAFF. In DNA, the CDR3 is TGTGCCAGCAGCTTATTGGAGAACACTGAAGCTTTCTTT.

The chain has TRBV4-3 and TRBJ2-1; no clear D. The CDR3 extends over 15 amino acids. Deletions cut 2 bases from V and 0 bases from J, with 8 bases between. From germline, CDR1 is LGHNA and CDR2 YSLEER. DNA of the CDR3: TGCGCCAGCAGCCAAAGTGCCCGCTCCTACAATGAGCAGTTCTTC. It is translated as CASSQSARSYNEQFF.

The chain uses TRBV5-1 and TRBJ2-7; D is unresolved. V was clipped by 4 bases and J by 3 bases, with 14 bases between them. The CDR3 totals 14 residues. CDR1 is SGHRS, CDR2 YFSETQ, per germline. CDR3 residues: CASSPDWTLYEQYF. The DNA of the CDR3 is TGCGCCAGCAGCCCAGACTGGACCCTCTACGAGCAGTACTTC.

The chain joins TRBV5-5 to TRBJ1-6; weak D call: TRBD1 (5 bases). CDR1 and CDR2 (germline): SGHKS, YYEKEE (reference sequence). CDR3 size: 14 residues. Trimming shortened V by 5 bases and J by 7 bases, and 13 bases separated the two germline ends. As DNA, the CDR3 is TGTGCCAGCAGTCGGGACCCTCAAAATTCACCCCTCCACTTT. Its protein is CASSRDPQNSPLHF.

For the CDR3, the DNA is TGCGCCAGCAGCCCTGGAGGGAACACTGAAGCTTTCTTT. Translation gives CASSPGGNTEAFF. The chain employs TRBV5-1 and TRBJ1-1; no clear D. The CDR3 is 13 amino acids. Trimming took 4 bases from V and 1 from J, leaving 8 bases between them. The germline V gene has CDR1 SGHRS and CDR2 YFSETQ.